The present T cell receptor beta chain was sequenced within a study of blood T cell repertoires in COVID-19. Germline lookup yields CDR1 LNHDA and CDR2 SQIVND (reference sequence). The CDR3 loop spans 15 amino acids. V was pared by 4 bases and J by 1 base, with 6 bases of the junction left unmatched. Sequencing was performed with immunoSEQ multiplex PCR; in TCRdb, only in-frame clones are kept and a portion is missing. The sample holds approximately 150,000 clones; roughly 80% are singletons and the top ten take approximately 5.6%. Sequenced material: PBMCs or T cells enriched from blood (not recorded which). This rearrangement joins TRBV19 to TRBJ2-7; 8 bases line up with TRBD1. The TCR was taken from a woman in her 40s with acute COVID-19. CDR3 sequence reads: CASSRGQGFSYEQYF. The CDR3 DNA sequence: TGTGCCAGTAGTAGAGGACAGGGATTTTCCTACGAGCAGTACTTC.